The clone carrying this T cell receptor (beta chain) showed up many times. The V end was cut by 5 bases, the J end by 6 bases, with 8 bases between. CDR3 length: 12 amino acids. TCRdb fed the RT-PCR reads into MiXCR, producing one record per CDR3 protein. This sample has about 700,000 distinct CDR3 sequences, with 14% found just once. The receptor's source is a female donor in good health, serving as a healthy control. The J gene is TRBJ2-4, the V gene TRBV12-3 or TRBV12-4; tentative D call: TRBD1 (6 bases). The sequencing input was memory CD4+ T cells from blood. The CDR3 loop is CASSVDRNIQYF. In DNA, the CDR3 is TGTGCCAGCAGTGTGGACAGAAACATTCAGTACTTC.